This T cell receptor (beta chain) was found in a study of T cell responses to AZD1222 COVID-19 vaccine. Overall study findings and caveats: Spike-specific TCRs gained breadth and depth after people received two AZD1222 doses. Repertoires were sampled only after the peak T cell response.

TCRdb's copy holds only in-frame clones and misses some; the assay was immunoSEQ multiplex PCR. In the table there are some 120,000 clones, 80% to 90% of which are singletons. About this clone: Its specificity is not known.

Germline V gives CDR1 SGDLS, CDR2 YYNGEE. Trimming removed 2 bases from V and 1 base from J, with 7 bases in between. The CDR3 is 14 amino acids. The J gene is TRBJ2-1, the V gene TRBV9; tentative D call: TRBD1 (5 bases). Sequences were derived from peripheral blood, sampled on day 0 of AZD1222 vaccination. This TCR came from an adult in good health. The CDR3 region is CASSVRVSYNEQFF. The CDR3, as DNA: TGTGCCAGCAGCGTCAGGGTATCCTACAATGAGCAGTTCTTC. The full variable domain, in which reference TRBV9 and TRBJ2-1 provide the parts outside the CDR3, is DSGVTQTPKHLITATGQRVTLRCSPRSGDLSVYWYQQSLDQGLQFLIQYYNGEERAKGNILERFSAQQFPDLHSELNLSSLELGDSALYFCASSVRVSYNEQFFGPGTRLTVL.